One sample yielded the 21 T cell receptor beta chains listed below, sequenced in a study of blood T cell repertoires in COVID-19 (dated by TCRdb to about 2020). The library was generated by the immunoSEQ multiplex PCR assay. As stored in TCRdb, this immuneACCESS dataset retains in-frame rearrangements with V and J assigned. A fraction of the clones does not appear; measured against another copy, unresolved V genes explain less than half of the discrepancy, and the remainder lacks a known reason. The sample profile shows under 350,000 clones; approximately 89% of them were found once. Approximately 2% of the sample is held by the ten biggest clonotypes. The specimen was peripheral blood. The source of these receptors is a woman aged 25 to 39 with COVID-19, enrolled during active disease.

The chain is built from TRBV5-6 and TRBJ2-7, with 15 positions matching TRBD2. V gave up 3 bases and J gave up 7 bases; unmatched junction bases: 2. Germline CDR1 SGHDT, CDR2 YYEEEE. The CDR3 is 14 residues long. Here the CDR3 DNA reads TGTGCCAGCAGCTGGGGACTAGCGGGGGGTGAGCAGTACTTC. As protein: CASSWGLAGGEQYF.

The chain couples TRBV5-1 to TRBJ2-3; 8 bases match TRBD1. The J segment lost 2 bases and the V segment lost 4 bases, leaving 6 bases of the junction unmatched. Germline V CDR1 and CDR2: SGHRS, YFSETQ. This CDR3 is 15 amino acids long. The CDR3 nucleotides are TGCGCCAGCAGCCCAGGACAGGGTACCACAGATACGCAGTATTTT. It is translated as CASSPGQGTTDTQYF.

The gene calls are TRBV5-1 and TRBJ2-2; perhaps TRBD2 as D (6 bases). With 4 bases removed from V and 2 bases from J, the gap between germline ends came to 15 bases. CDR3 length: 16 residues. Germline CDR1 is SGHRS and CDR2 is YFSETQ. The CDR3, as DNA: TGCGCCAGCAGCCCGTTGGCGGGGATAAACACCGGGGAGCTGTTTTTT. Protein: CASSPLAGINTGELFF.

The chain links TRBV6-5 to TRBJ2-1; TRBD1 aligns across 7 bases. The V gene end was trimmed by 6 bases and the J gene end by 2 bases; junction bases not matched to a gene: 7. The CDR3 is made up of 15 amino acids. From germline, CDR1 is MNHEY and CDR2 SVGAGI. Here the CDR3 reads CASSDRVRPYNEQFF. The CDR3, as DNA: TGTGCCAGCAGCGACAGGGTTAGGCCCTACAATGAGCAGTTCTTC.

The CDR3 here is CATRTGGSGANVLTF. CDR3 nucleotides: TGTGCCACCAGGACAGGGGGCAGTGGGGCCAACGTCCTGACTTTC. V gene TRBV6-5 combines with J gene TRBJ2-6; TRBD1 matches 11 bases. V shed 10 bases and J 3 bases; nucleotides not matched to a gene: 5. The CDR3 is 15 residues long. CDR1 is MNHEY, CDR2 SVGAGI, per germline.

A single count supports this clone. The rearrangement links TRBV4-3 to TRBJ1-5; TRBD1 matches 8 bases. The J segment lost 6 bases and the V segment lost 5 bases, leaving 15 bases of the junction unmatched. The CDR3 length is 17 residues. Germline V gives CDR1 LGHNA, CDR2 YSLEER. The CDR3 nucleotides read TGCGCCAGCAGCACGAATTACAGGGGGAGTTTTATTCAGCCCCAGCATTTT. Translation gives CASSTNYRGSFIQPQHF.

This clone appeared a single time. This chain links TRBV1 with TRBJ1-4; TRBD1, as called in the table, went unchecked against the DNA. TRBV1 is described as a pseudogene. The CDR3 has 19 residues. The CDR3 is CTSTQNRGRRPPVGEKLFF. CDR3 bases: TGCACCAGCACCCAAAACAGGGGGCGCAGGCCCCCCGTTGGAGAAAAACTGTTTTTT.

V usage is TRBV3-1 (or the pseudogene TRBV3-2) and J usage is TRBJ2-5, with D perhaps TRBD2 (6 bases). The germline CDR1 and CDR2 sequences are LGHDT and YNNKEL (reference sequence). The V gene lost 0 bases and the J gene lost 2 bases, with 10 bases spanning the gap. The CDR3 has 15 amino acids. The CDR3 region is CASSQDLRGQETQYF. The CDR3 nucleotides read TGTGCCAGCAGCCAAGACCTCCGGGGGCAAGAGACCCAGTACTTC.

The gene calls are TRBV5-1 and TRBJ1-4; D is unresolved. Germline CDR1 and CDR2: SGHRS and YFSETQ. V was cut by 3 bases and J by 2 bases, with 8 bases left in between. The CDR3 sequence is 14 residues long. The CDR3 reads CASSSLSTNEKLFF. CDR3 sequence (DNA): TGCGCCAGCAGCTCCTTATCGACTAATGAAAAACTGTTTTTT.

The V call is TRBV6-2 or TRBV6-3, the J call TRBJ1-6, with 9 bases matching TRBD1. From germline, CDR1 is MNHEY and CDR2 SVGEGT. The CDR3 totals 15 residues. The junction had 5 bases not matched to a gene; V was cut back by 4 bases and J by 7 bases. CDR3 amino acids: CASSSSGTGNSPLHF. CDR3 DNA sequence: TGTGCCAGCAGTTCTTCCGGGACAGGGAATTCACCCCTCCACTTT.

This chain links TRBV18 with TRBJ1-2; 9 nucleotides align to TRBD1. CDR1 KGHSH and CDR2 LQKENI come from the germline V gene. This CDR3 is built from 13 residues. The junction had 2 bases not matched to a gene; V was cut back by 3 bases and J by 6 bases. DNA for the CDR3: TGTGCCAGCTCACCCGGACAGGGGAATGGCTACACCTTC. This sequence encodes CASSPGQGNGYTF.

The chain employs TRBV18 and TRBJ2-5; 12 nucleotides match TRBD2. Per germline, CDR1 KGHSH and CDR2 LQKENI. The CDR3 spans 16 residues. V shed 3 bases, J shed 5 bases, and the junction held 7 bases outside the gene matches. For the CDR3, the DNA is TGTGCCAGCTCACCCCGGACTAGCGGGGCGGGGGAGACCCAGTACTTC. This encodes CASSPRTSGAGETQYF.

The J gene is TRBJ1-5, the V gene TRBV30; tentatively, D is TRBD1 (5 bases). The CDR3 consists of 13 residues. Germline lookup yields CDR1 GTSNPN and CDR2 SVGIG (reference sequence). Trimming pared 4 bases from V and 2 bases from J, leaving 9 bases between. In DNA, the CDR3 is TGTGCCTGGACCGACAGCGGCAATCAGCCCCAGCATTTT. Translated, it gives CAWTDSGNQPQHF.

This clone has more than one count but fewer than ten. CDR3 bases: TGTGCCAGCAGCTCCCTCCCGGGGTCCAACACCGGGGAGCTGTTTTTT. Translation: CASSSLPGSNTGELFF. The rearrangement links TRBV7-8 to TRBJ2-2; a weak D match, TRBD2 (5 bases). Germline V lookup: CDR1 SGHVS, CDR2 FQNEAQ. V was cut by 4 bases and J by 2 bases, with 14 bases left in between. The CDR3 runs to 16 residues.

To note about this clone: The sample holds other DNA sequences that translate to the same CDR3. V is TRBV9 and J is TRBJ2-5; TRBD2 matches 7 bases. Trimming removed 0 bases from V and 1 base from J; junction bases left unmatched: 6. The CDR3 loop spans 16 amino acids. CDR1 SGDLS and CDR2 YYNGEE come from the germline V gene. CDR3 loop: CASSVGLAGFQETQYF. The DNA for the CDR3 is TGTGCCAGCAGCGTAGGGTTAGCGGGTTTCCAAGAGACCCAGTACTTC.

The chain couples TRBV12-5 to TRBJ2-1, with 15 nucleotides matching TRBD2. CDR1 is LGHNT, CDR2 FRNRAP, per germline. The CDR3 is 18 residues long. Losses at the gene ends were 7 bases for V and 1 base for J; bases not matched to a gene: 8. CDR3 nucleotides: TGTGCTAGTGCCTGGACTAGCGGGGGGGCCGGGTCCTACAATGAGCAGTTCTTC. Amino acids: CASAWTSGGAGSYNEQFF.

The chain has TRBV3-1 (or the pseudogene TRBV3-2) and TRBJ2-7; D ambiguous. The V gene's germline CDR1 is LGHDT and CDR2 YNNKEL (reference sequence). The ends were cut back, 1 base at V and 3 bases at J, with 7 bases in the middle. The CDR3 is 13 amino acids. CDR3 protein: CASSQGYGYEQYV. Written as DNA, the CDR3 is TGTGCCAGCAGCCAAGGTTACGGCTACGAGCAGTACGTC.

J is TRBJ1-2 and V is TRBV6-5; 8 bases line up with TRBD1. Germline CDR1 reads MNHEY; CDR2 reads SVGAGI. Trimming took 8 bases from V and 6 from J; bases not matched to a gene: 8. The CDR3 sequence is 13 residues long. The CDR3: CASGRSGGNGYTF. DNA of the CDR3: TGTGCCAGCGGACGATCAGGGGGCAATGGCTACACCTTC.

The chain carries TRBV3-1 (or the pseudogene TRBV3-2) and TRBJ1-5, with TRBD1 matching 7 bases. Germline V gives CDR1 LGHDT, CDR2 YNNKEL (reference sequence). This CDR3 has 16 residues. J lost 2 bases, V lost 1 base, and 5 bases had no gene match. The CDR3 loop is CASSQGTQGGNQPQHF. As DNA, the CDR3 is TGTGCCAGCAGCCAAGGGACTCAGGGGGGCAATCAGCCCCAGCATTTT.

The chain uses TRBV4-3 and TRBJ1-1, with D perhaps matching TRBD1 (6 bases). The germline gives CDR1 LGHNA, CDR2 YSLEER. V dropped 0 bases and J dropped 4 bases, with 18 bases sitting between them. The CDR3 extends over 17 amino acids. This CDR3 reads CASSQDLGGGWSTEAFF. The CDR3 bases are TGCGCCAGCAGCCAAGATTTGGGAGGGGGGTGGAGCACTGAAGCTTTCTTT.

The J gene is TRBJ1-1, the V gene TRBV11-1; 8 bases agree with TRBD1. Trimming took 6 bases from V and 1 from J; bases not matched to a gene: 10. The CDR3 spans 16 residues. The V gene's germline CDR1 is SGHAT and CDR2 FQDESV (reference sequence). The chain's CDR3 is CASRPDRGEPNTEAFF. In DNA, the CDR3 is TGTGCCAGCAGACCTGACAGGGGAGAACCGAACACTGAAGCTTTCTTT.